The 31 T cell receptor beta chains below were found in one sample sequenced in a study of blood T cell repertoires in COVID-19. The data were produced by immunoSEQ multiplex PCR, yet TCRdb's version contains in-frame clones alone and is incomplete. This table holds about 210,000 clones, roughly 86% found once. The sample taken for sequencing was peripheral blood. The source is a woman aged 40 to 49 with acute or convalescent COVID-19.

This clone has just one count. Here the CDR3 reads CAWSVLGTGTEQYF. CDR3 in DNA: TGTGCCTGGAGTGTACTTGGTACAGGGACCGAGCAGTACTTC. The chain joins TRBV30 to TRBJ2-7; a possible D gene is TRBD1 (6 bases). V lost 0 bases, J lost 6 bases, and 15 bases lay in between. The CDR3 extends over 14 amino acids. Germline V gene data show CDR1 as GTSNPN and CDR2 as SVGIG (reference sequence).

CDR3 in DNA: TGTGCCACCGCAAAGACAGACAATGAGCAGTTCTTC. Its protein product is CATAKTDNEQFF. The rearrangement joins TRBV2 to TRBJ2-1; D might be TRBD1 (5 bases). The CDR3 runs to 12 residues. V was clipped by 10 bases and J by 5 bases, with 12 bases between them. Germline loops: CDR1 SNHLY, CDR2 FYNNEI.

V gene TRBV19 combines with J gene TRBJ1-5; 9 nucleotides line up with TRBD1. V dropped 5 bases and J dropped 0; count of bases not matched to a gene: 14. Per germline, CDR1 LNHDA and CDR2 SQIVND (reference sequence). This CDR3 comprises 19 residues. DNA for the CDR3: TGTGCCAGTAGTGGCATAACAGGGGGCGGTTTGTATAGCAATCAGCCCCAGCATTTT. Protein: CASSGITGGGLYSNQPQHF. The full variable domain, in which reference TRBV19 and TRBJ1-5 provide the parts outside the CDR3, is DGGITQSPKYLFRKEGQNVTLSCEQNLNHDAMYWYRQDPGQGLRLIYYSQIVNDFQKGDIAEGYSVSREKKESFPLTVTSAQKNPTAFYLCASSGITGGGLYSNQPQHFGDGTRLSIL.

CDR3 loop: CASSYGGSVTDTQYF. CDR3 sequence (DNA): TGTGCCAGCAGTTACGGGGGGTCGGTCACAGATACGCAGTATTTT. This rearrangement joins TRBV6-5 to TRBJ2-3; perhaps TRBD2 as D (6 bases). Trimming cost V 2 bases and J 2 bases, with 11 bases left between them. The CDR3 runs 15 residues. Germline CDR1 is MNHEY and CDR2 is SVGAGI.

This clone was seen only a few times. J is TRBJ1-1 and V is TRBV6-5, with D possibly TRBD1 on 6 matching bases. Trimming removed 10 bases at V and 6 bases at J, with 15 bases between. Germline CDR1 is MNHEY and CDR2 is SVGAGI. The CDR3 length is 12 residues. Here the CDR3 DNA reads TGTGCCACCACCGGGGAGGGGGCTGAAGCTTTCTTT. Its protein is CATTGEGAEAFF.

CDR3 in amino acids: CATTQTYNEQFF. In DNA form, the CDR3 reads TGTGCCACCACCCAGACCTACAATGAGCAGTTCTTC. The chain uses TRBV7-9 and TRBJ2-1; no firm D call. From germline, CDR1 is SEHNR and CDR2 FQNEAQ (reference sequence). This CDR3 contains 12 residues. Trimming took 10 bases from V and 2 from J, leaving 9 bases between them.

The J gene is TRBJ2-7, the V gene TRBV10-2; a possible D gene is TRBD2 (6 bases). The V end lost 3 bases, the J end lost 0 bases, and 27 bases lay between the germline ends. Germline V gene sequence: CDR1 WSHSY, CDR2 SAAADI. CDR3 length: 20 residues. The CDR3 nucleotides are TGCGCCAGCAGTGATAATAGCGGCCGACTCGGTTCCCAGAGCTCCTACGAGCAGTACTTC. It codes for CASSDNSGRLGSQSSYEQYF.

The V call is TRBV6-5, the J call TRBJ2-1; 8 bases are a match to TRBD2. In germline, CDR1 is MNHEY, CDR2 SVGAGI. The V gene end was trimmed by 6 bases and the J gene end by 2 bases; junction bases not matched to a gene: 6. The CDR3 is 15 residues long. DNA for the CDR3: TGTGCCAGCAGATTAAGCGGGGGCCCCTACAATGAGCAGTTCTTC. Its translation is CASRLSGGPYNEQFF.

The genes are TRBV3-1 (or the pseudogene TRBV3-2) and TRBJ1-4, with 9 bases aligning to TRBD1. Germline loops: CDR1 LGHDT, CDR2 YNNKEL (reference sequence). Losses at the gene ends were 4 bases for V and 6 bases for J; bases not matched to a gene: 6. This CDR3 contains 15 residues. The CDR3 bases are TGTGCCAGCAGCCCAAAAACAGGGGGCTATGAAAAACTGTTTTTT. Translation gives CASSPKTGGYEKLFF.

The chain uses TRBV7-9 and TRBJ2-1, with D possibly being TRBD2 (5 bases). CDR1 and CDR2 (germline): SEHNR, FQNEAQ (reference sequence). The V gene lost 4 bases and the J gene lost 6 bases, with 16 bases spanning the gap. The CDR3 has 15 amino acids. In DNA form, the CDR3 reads TGTGCCAGCAGCTCCATTAATCTAGCAAGCAATGAGCAGTTCTTC. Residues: CASSSINLASNEQFF.

CDR3 sequence reads: CASSLPTSGYHNEQFF. The CDR3 DNA reads as TGTGCCAGCAGTCTCCCGACTAGCGGTTACCACAATGAGCAGTTCTTC. The rearrangement links TRBV6-2 or TRBV6-3 to TRBJ2-1, with 9 bases that match TRBD2. Germline V gene sequence: CDR1 MNHEY, CDR2 SVGEGT. Unmatched junction bases numbered 10, after V lost 5 bases and J lost 5 bases. The CDR3 consists of 16 residues.

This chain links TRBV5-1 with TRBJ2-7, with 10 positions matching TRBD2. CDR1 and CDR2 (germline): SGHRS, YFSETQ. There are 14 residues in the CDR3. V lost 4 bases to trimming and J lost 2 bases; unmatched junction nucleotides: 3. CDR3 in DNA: TGCGCCAGCAGCCAAGGACTAGCGGCCTACGAGCAGTACTTC. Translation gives CASSQGLAAYEQYF.

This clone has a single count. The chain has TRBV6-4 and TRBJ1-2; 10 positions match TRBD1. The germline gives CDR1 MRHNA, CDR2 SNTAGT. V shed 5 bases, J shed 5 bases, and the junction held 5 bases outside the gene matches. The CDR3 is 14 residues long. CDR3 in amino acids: CASSRDRGGYGYTF. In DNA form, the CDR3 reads TGTGCCAGCAGTAGGGACAGGGGCGGATATGGCTACACCTTC.

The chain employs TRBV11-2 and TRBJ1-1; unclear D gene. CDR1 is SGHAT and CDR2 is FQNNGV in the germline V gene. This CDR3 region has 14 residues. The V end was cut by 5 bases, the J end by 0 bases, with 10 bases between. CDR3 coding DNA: TGTGCCAGCAGCCCCCCCGAGATGAACACTGAAGCTTTCTTT. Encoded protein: CASSPPEMNTEAFF. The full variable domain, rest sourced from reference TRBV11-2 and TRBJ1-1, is EAGVAQSPRYKIIEKRQSVAFWCNPISGHATLYWYQQILGQGPKLLIQFQNNGVVDDSQLPKDRFSAERLKGVDSTLKIQPAKLEDSAVYLCASSPPEMNTEAFFGQGTRLTVV.

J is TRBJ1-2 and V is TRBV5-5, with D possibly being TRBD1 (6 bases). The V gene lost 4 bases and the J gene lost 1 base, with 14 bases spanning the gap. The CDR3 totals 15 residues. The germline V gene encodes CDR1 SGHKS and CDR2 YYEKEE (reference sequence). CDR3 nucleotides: TGTGCCAGCAGCCACGGACAGAACAATAACTATGGCTACACCTTC. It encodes CASSHGQNNNYGYTF.

CDR3 in DNA: TGTGCCACCAGTGACCCAGGGACAGGGAGGCACGAGCAGTACTTC. Translating gives CATSDPGTGRHEQYF. The V and J genes are TRBV24-1 and TRBJ2-7; TRBD1 aligns across 9 bases. Germline V gives CDR1 KGHDR, CDR2 SFDVKD. Trimming took 4 bases from V and 5 from J; bases not matched to a gene: 8. The CDR3 consists of 15 residues.

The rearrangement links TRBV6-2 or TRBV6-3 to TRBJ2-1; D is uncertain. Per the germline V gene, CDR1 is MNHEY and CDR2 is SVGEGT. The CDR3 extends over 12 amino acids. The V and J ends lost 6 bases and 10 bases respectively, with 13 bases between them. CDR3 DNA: TGTGCCAGCAGCCACCCCGGGTCCGAGCAGTTCTTC. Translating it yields CASSHPGSEQFF.

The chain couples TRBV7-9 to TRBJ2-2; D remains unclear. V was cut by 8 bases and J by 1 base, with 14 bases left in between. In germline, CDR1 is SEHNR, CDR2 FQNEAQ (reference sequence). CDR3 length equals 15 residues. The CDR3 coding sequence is TGTGCCAGCGTCCCAAGAGTCATGAACACCGGGGAGCTGTTTTTT. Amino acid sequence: CASVPRVMNTGELFF.

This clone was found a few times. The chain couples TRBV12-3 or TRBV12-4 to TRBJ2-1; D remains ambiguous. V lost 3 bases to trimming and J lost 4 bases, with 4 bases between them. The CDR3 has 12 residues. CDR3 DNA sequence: TGTGCCAGCAGTTTTGAGTACAATGAGCAGTTCTTC. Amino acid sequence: CASSFEYNEQFF.

The CDR3 protein is CASSSGGGGRVSPLHF. In nucleotides, the CDR3 is TGTGCCAGCAGTTCCGGAGGAGGGGGCAGGGTTTCACCCCTCCACTTT. The chain carries TRBV2 and TRBJ1-6, with 7 bases aligning to TRBD1. From germline, CDR1 is SNHLY and CDR2 FYNNEI. Trimming at V came to 5 bases and at J to 9 bases, leaving 13 bases not matched to a gene. The CDR3 loop spans 16 amino acids.

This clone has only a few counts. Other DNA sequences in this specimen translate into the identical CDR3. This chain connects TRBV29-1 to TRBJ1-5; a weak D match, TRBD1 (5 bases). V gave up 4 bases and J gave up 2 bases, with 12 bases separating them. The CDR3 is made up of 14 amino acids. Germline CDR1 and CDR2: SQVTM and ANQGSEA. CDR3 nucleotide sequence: TGCAGCGTTGCTGGACAAGGGCGCAATCAGCCCCAGCATTTT. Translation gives CSVAGQGRNQPQHF.

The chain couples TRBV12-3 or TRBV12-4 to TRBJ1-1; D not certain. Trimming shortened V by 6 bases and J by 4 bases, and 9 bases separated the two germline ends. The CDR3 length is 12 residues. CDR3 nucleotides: TGTGCCAGCAGCAGTTATACCACTGAAGCTTTCTTT. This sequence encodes CASSSYTTEAFF.

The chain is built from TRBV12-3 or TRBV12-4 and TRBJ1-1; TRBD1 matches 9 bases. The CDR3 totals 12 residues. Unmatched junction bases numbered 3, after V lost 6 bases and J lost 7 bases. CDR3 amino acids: CASRDRGDEAFF. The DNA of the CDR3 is TGTGCCAGCAGGGACAGGGGAGATGAAGCTTTCTTT.

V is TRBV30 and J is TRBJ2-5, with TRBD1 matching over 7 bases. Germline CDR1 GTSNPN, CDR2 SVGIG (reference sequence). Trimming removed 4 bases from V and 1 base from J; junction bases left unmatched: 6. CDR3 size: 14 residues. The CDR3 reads CAWNDRDSQETQYF. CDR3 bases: TGTGCCTGGAACGATCGGGACAGCCAAGAGACCCAGTACTTC.

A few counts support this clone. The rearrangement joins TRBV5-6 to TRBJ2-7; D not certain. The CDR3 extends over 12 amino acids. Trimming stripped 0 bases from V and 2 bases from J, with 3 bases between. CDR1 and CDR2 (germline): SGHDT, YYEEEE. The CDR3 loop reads CASSLVTYEQYF. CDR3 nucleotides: TGTGCCAGCAGCTTGGTAACCTACGAGCAGTACTTC.

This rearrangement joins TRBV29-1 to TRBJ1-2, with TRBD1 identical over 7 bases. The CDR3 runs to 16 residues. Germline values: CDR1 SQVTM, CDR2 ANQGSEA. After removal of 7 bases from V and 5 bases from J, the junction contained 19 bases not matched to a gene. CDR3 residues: CSASEPTGLRYYGYTF. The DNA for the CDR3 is TGCAGCGCTTCCGAACCGACAGGGTTACGCTATTATGGCTACACCTTC.

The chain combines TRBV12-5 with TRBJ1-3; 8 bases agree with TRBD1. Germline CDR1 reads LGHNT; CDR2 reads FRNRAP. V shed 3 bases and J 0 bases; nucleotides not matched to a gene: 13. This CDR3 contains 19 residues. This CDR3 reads CASGFIRGTGFYSGNTIYF. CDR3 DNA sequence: TGTGCTAGTGGTTTTATCAGGGGGACAGGTTTCTACTCTGGAAACACCATATATTTT.

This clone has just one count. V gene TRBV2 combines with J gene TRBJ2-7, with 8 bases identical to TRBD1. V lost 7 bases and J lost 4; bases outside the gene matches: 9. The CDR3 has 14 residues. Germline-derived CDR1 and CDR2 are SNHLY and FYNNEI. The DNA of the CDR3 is TGTGCCAGCACAGGACAGGGAAATCGGTACGAGCAGTACTTC. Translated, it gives CASTGQGNRYEQYF.

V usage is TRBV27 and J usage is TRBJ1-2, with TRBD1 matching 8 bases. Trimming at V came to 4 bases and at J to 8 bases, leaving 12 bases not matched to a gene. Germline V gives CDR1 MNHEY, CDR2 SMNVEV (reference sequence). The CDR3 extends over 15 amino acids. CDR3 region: CASSSRQGPSGGYTF. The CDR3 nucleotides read TGTGCCAGCAGTTCCCGACAGGGGCCCTCGGGGGGCTACACCTTC.

CDR3 in DNA: TGTGCCAGCAGCTTAGTAACTGGTTCACCCCTCCACTTT. It yields the protein CASSLVTGSPLHF. The V and J genes are TRBV11-3 and TRBJ1-6; D unresolved. Germline V gene data show CDR1 as SGHNT and CDR2 as YENEEA. The CDR3 runs 13 residues. Trimming removed 1 base at V and 9 bases at J, with 7 bases between.

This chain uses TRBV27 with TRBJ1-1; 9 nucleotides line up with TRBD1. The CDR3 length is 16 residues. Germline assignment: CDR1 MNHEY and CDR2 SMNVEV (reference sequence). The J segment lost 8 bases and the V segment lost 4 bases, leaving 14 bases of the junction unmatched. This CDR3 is CASSSQGAWGIREAFF. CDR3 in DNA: TGTGCCAGCAGTTCACAGGGGGCGTGGGGGATTAGGGAAGCTTTCTTT.